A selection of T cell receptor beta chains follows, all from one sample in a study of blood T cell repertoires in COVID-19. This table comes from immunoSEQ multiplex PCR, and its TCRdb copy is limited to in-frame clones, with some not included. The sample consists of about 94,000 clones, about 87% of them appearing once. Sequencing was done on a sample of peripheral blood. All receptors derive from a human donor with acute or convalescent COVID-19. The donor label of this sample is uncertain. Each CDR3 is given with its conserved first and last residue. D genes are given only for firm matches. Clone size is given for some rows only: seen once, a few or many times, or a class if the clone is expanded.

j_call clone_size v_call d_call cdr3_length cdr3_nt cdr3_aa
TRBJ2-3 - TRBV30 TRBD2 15 TGTGCCTGGAGTCCGGGACTACGAAACACAGATACGCAGTATTTT CAWSPGLRNTDTQYF
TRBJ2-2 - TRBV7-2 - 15 TGTGCCAGCAGCCTAACGCCAGGCAACGCCAGGGAGCTGTTTTTT CASSLTPGNARELFF
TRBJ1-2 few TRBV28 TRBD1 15 TGTGCCAGCAGCCGACCTTACAGGGGGCAATATGGCTACACCTTC CASSRPYRGQYGYTF
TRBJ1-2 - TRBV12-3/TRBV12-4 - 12 TGTGCCAGCAGTTTAGCGCAGGGCACAGGGACCTTC CASSLAQGTGTF
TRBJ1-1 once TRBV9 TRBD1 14 TGTGCCAGCAGCGGGGGACAGGTGAACACTGAAGCTTTCTTT CASSGGQVNTEAFF
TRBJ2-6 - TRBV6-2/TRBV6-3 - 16 TGTGCCAGCAGTTACGGGACAATCTCTGGGGCCAACGTCCTGACTTTC CASSYGTISGANVLTF
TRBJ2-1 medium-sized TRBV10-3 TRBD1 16 TGTGCCATCAGTGAGTCGACAGGGGGTTTTTACAATGAGCAGTTCTTC CAISESTGGFYNEQFF
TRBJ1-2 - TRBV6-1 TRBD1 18 TGTGCCAGCAGTGAAGCCCTGACAGGGGCCGGAGTTAACTATGGCTACACCTTC CASSEALTGAGVNYGYTF
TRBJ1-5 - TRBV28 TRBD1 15 TGTGCCAGCAGGGGACAGGGTCGGGCCAATCAGCCCCAGCATTTT CASRGQGRANQPQHF
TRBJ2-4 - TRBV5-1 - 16 TGCGCCAGCAGCTTGTGGGGGGATCTAGCCAAAAACATTCAGTACTTC CASSLWGDLAKNIQYF
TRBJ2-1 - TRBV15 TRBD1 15 TGTGCCACCAGCAGAGATCTACAGGGGGTCCATGAGCAGTTCTTC CATSRDLQGVHEQFF
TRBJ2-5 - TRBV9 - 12 TGTGCCAGCAGCGCAGGGGTGGGGACCCAGTACTTC CASSAGVGTQYF
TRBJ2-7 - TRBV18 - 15 TGTGCCAGCTCACCCTCGTGGAGCAGCTCCTACGAGCAGTACTTC CASSPSWSSSYEQYF
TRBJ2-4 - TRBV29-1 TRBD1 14 TGCAGCGCCGGGACAGGGAGAGTCAACGACATTCAGTACTTC CSAGTGRVNDIQYF
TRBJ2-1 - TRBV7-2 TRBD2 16 TGTGCCAGCAGCTTAGGACTAGCGGTATCCTACAATGAGCAGTTCTTC CASSLGLAVSYNEQFF
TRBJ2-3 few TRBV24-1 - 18 TGTGCCACCAGTGGCAAAATTGTTAGTGGGCTGGGCACAGATACGCAGTATTTT CATSGKIVSGLGTDTQYF
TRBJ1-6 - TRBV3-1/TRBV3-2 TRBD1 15 TGTGCCAGCAGCGTAGGCACAGGGGGCTATTCACCCCTCCACTTT CASSVGTGGYSPLHF
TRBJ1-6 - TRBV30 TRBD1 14 TGTGCCTGGAGTAAGGGACAGGGGAATTCACCCCTCCACTTT CAWSKGQGNSPLHF
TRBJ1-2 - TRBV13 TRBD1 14 TGTGCCAGCGGAGGGGGACAGGGGCGTAGTGGCTACACCTTC CASGGGQGRSGYTF
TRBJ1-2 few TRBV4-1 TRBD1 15 TGCGCCAGCAGCCAAGGGGACAGGGGTTACTATGGCTACACCTTC CASSQGDRGYYGYTF
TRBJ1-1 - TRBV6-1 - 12 TGTGCCAGCAGTGAATTTGGCGGTGAAGCTTTCTTT CASSEFGGEAFF
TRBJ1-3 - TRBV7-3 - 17 TGTGCCAGCAGCTCCCAACCGGGGGTTAACTCTGGAAACACCATATATTTT CASSSQPGVNSGNTIYF
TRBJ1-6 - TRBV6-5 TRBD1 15 TGTGCCAGCAGTTACAGGGACAGGGGTCATTCACCCCTCCACTTT CASSYRDRGHSPLHF
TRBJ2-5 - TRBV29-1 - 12 TGCAGCGTCGAGGCTAGCGTAGGGACCCAGTACTTC CSVEASVGTQYF
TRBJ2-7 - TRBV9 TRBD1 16 TGTGCCAGCAGCCAAACCCCCGGGACAGCCTCCTACGAGCAGTACTTC CASSQTPGTASYEQYF
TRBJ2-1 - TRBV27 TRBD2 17 TGTGCCAGCAGTTTGTGGGGTGTTAGGGGAGCGGGGAATGAGCAGTTCTTC CASSLWGVRGAGNEQFF
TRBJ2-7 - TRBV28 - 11 TGTGCGAGTCAAACCATCTACGAGCAGTACTTC CASQTIYEQYF
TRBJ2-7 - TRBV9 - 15 TGTGCCAGCAGCGTAGGGGCGGGGATCCCCTACGAGCAGTACTTC CASSVGAGIPYEQYF
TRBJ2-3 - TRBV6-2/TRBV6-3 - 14 TGTGCCAGCACCCCATTCGGGAGCACAGATACGCAGTATTTT CASTPFGSTDTQYF
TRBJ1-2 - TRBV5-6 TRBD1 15 TGTGCCAGCAGCCTTTTGGGACAGTCAAACTATGGCTACACCTTC CASSLLGQSNYGYTF
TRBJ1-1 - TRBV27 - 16 TGTGCCAGCAGTTTGGGGCAGCCCTCGGATAACACTGAAGCTTTCTTT CASSLGQPSDNTEAFF
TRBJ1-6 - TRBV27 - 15 TGTGCCAGCAGCCCCCGACAGCCCTATAATTCACCCCTCCACTTT CASSPRQPYNSPLHF
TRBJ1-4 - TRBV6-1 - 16 TGTGCCAGCAGCGAAACTTATAGGGGCGTAGGAGAAAAACTGTTTTTT CASSETYRGVGEKLFF
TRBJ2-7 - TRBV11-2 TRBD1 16 TGTGCCAGCAGCTACCGAAGGACAGGCTCCTCCTACGAGCAGTACTTC CASSYRRTGSSYEQYF
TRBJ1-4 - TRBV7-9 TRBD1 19 TGTGCCAGCAGTAACCTTCACGGGACAGGGCGCGTCGTCCGTGAAAAACTGTTTTTT CASSNLHGTGRVVREKLFF
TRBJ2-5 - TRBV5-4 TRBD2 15 TGTGCCAGCAGCTTGGTTCTAGCGGGGGGGGAGACCCAGTACTTC CASSLVLAGGETQYF
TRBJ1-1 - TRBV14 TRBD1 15 TGTGCCAGCAGCCAATTCACAGGGGGGCACACTGAAGCTTTCTTT CASSQFTGGHTEAFF
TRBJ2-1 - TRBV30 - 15 TGTGCCTGGAACCCCACGACTAACAATTACAATGAGCAGTTCTTC CAWNPTTNNYNEQFF
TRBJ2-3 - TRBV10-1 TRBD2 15 TGCGCCAGCAGTGATATAGCGGGGGTCACAGATACGCAGTATTTT CASSDIAGVTDTQYF
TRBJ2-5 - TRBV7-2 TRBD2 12 TGTGCCAGCAGCTTGGCTAGCGGGGCCCAGTACTTC CASSLASGAQYF
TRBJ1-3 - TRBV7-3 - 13 TGTGCCAGCAGCCAGGACTCTGGAAACACCATATATTTT CASSQDSGNTIYF
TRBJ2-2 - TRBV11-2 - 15 TGTGCCAGCAGCTTTATTCAGGGATCCACCGGGGAGCTGTTTTTT CASSFIQGSTGELFF
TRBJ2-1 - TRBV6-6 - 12 TGTGCCAGCAGTTATGGGGCCAATGAGCAGTTCTTC CASSYGANEQFF
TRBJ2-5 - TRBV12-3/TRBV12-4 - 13 TGTGCCAGCACCTCGGGGGTACAAGAGACCCAGTACTTC CASTSGVQETQYF
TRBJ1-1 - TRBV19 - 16 TGTGCCAGTAGTATGCCAAATGGACAGTCGATCCCCGAAGCTTTCTTT CASSMPNGQSIPEAFF
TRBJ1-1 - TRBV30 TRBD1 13 TGTGCCTGGAGTGTACAGGGGGGGATTGAAGCTTTCTTT CAWSVQGGIEAFF
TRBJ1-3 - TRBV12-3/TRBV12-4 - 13 TGTGCCAGCAGGCAAACTAGTGGAAACACCATATATTTT CASRQTSGNTIYF